A selection of T cell receptor beta chains follows, all from one sample in a study of naive and memory T cell subsets. Each CDR3 protein gets one entry after TCRdb re-called the 5' RACE reads with MiXCR. The sample gives some 22,000 distinct CDR3 sequences, roughly 4.1% of which show up once; 6.5% to 10% is in the top ten. The receptors shown here come from a male donor in good health. The CDR3 runs from the conserved cysteine through the conserved F or W. A D gene is named only where the DNA matches it firmly. Clone size, where shown, is once, few, many, or a class for clones that have expanded.

v_gene	abundance	d_gene	j_gene	CDR3nt	CDR3aa
TRBV5-6	many	.	TRBJ2-7	TGTGCCAGCATTTTGCTCCGGGACAAGGTCTACGAGCAGTACTTC	CASILLRDKVYEQYF
TRBV24-1	many	.	TRBJ2-1	TGTGCCACCAGTGATTTGAAGGCGGACTACAATGAGCAGTTCTTC	CATSDLKADYNEQFF
TRBV2	many	.	TRBJ2-7	TGTGCCAGCAGTGAATGGGCCATGATGCCAGGGAACTACGAGCAGTACTTC	CASSEWAMMPGNYEQYF
TRBV27	many	.	TRBJ2-4	TGTGCCAGCAGTTTCAGGGAGTCGGCCATTCAGTACTTC	CASSFRESAIQYF
TRBV28	many	.	TRBJ2-3	TGTGCCAGCAGTTTTATGGTGGGAACGGGGCCAGATACGCAGTATTTT	CASSFMVGTGPDTQYF
TRBV4-1	.	.	TRBJ2-5	TGCGCCAGCAGCCAAGCCGGGACATTCCAAGAGACCCAGTACTTC	CASSQAGTFQETQYF
TRBV28	once	.	TRBJ1-4	TGTGCCAGCAGCCGGTTTGTGTGGGGCAGGGGTGAAAAACTGTTTTTT	CASSRFVWGRGEKLFF
TRBV20-1	medium-sized	TRBD2	TRBJ2-7	TGCAGTGCTAGGAGGACTAGTCTCTCCTACGAGCAGTACTTC	CSARRTSLSYEQYF
TRBV7-2	many	.	TRBJ1-3	TGTGCCAGCAGCTTAGAATCAGGGCCTGGAAACACCATATATTTT	CASSLESGPGNTIYF
TRBV7-9	many	TRBD1	TRBJ2-1	TGTGCCAGCAGCTCAGGACAGGGATGGAGCGTGCAGTTCTTC	CASSSGQGWSVQFF
TRBV5-1	many	.	TRBJ2-3	TGCGCCAGCAGAACCGGGACCCATATCACAGATACGCAGTATTTT	CASRTGTHITDTQYF
TRBV7-9	many	.	TRBJ2-1	TGTGCCAGCAGCCCGGAACTAGCAGCCTATTTTGAGCAGTTCTTC	CASSPELAAYFEQFF
TRBV29-1	.	TRBD1	TRBJ2-3	TGCAGCGTGGAAAGACAGGGATCTAGCACAGATACGCAGTATTTT	CSVERQGSSTDTQYF
TRBV6-2/TRBV6-3	many	.	TRBJ2-1	TGTGCCAGCAATACGCTCTACAATGAGCAGTTCTTC	CASNTLYNEQFF
TRBV5-1	many	.	TRBJ2-4	TGCGCCAGCAGCTTGGTGGCAGGATTAGCCAAAAACATTCAGTACTTC	CASSLVAGLAKNIQYF
TRBV7-8	many	TRBD2	TRBJ2-1	TGTGCCAGCAGCTTAGCGGGCCTAGCGGGATTATACAATGAGCAGTTCTTC	CASSLAGLAGLYNEQFF
TRBV18	many	TRBD2	TRBJ2-1	TGTGCCAGCTCACCACAAAGGACTAGCGGGAGTGATGAGCAGTTCTTC	CASSPQRTSGSDEQFF
TRBV5-4	many	.	TRBJ1-6	TGTGCCAGCAGCTTGGTCTTAGGCCCCACCCAAGCTTCACCCCTCCACTTT	CASSLVLGPTQASPLHF
TRBV7-8	many	.	TRBJ2-7	TGTGCCAGCAGCTTACAGGGAGACGGCGAGCAGTACTTC	CASSLQGDGEQYF
TRBV7-2	many	.	TRBJ2-6	TGTGCCAGCAGCTCCCAGGGGAACAATGGGGCCAACGTCCTGACTTTC	CASSSQGNNGANVLTF
TRBV7-3	many	TRBD2	TRBJ2-1	TGTGCCAGCAGCGCCGGGAGGGGGTCCTACAATGAGCAGTTCTTC	CASSAGRGSYNEQFF
TRBV2	.	TRBD1	TRBJ1-6	TGTGCCAGCAGTGTATCCGGGACAGGGGCTTCACCCCTCCACTTT	CASSVSGTGASPLHF
TRBV11-2	many	TRBD2	TRBJ2-2	TGTGCCAGCAGCCCAAGGACTAGTTTGGTCGGGGAGCTGTTTTTT	CASSPRTSLVGELFF
TRBV3-1	many	.	TRBJ1-2	TGTGCCAGCAGCCAAGAATCGGCCGGATCTAACTATGGCTACACCTTC	CASSQESAGSNYGYTF
TRBV7-8	many	.	TRBJ2-7	TGTGCCAGCAGCCCCCGGGGCAAGTCTTACGAGCAGTACTTC	CASSPRGKSYEQYF
TRBV7-9	many	.	TRBJ1-5	TGTGCCAGCAGCTTAATTACAGACAATCAGCCCCAGCATTTT	CASSLITDNQPQHF
TRBV28	many	.	TRBJ1-1	TGTGCCAGCAGTTTTATGGTAGGTGAAGCTTTCTTT	CASSFMVGEAFF
TRBV19	many	TRBD1	TRBJ2-1	TGTGCCAGTAGTTCCGGGCCGGGACAGGCCTTTCTGTCCTCCTACAATGAGCAGTTCTTC	CASSSGPGQAFLSSYNEQFF
TRBV4-3	many	.	TRBJ1-1	TGCGCCAGCAGCCAAGATCAGGACGGGAACACTGAAGCTTTCTTT	CASSQDQDGNTEAFF
TRBV29-1	many	.	TRBJ1-1	TGCAGCACGACTGGGAGGGGAAAGAACACTGAAGCTTTCTTT	CSTTGRGKNTEAFF
TRBV7-3	many	.	TRBJ2-1	TGTGCCAGCAGCAAAGATGGGGGAGAGCAGTTCTTC	CASSKDGGEQFF
TRBV7-8	many	.	TRBJ2-5	TGTGCCAGCAGCTTAGGGGGGATGATACAAGAGACCCAGTACTTC	CASSLGGMIQETQYF
TRBV29-1	many	TRBD2	TRBJ2-7	TGCAGCGTCTCGACAGGGTCGGGACTAGCGGGAGAATTGGTCTCCTACGAGCAGTACTTC	CSVSTGSGLAGELVSYEQYF
TRBV7-9	many	.	TRBJ2-1	TGTGCCAGCAGCCCCCGGGGCCCCTTCCTAAATGAGCAGTTCTTC	CASSPRGPFLNEQFF
TRBV7-6	many	TRBD1	TRBJ2-7	TGTGCCAGCAGCCCTAACGCCGGGACAGAAGCCTACGAGCAGTACTTC	CASSPNAGTEAYEQYF
TRBV6-2/TRBV6-3	many	.	TRBJ1-5	TGTGCCAGCGGGCGACAGGCAAATCAGCCCCAGCATTTT	CASGRQANQPQHF
TRBV18	many	TRBD2	TRBJ2-7	TGTGCCAGCTCACCCGCGGGGGGGCTAGGCGAGCAGTACTTC	CASSPAGGLGEQYF
TRBV5-1	many	TRBD1	TRBJ2-2	TGCGCCAGCAGCTTGGATGGCCTAGGCAGGGGGTACACCGGGGAGCTGTTTTTT	CASSLDGLGRGYTGELFF
TRBV7-3	few	TRBD1	TRBJ2-5	TGTGCCAGCAGCTGGGGACAGTCAGAGACCCAGTACTTC	CASSWGQSETQYF
TRBV11-2	many	TRBD2	TRBJ2-1	TGTGCCAGCAGCTTAATTGGGGGATTAGCGGGAGGGCTCTCCTACAATGAGCAGTTCTTC	CASSLIGGLAGGLSYNEQFF
TRBV7-9	many	.	TRBJ1-1	TGTGCCAGCAGCCTCGAGGACAGTGAAGCTTTCTTT	CASSLEDSEAFF
TRBV20-1	many	.	TRBJ2-7	TGCAGTGCTAGAGATAGTTTGGGAGTACAGCCCCACGAGCAGTACTTC	CSARDSLGVQPHEQYF
TRBV29-1	many	TRBD2	TRBJ2-3	TGCAGCGTTGAAGCCCCCCCCTCCCCTATCGGCGGGAGGGCAGATACGCAGTATTTT	CSVEAPPSPIGGRADTQYF
TRBV11-2	few	.	TRBJ2-3	TGTGCCAGCAGCGGTCAGAGAGATACGCAGTATTTT	CASSGQRDTQYF
TRBV6-2/TRBV6-3	many	.	TRBJ2-7	TGTGCCAGCACCCTGACCGAGCGTGATTCCTACGAGCAGTACTTC	CASTLTERDSYEQYF
TRBV10-3	many	TRBD1	TRBJ2-2	TGTGCCATCAGTGACCGGGACAGGGGATGGGTGTACACCGGGGAGCTGTTTTTT	CAISDRDRGWVYTGELFF
TRBV6-4	.	.	TRBJ2-2	TGTGCCAGCAGTGACTCCACTAGAACCGGGGAGCTGTTTTTT	CASSDSTRTGELFF
TRBV27	many	TRBD1	TRBJ1-3	TGTGCCAGCAGTTCACCCGGGGACAGCTCTGGAAACACCATATATTTT	CASSSPGDSSGNTIYF